One sample yielded the 2 T cell receptor beta chains listed below, sequenced in a study of T cell repertoires in cytomegalovirus infection. These receptors are not linked to any known antigen. TCRdb independently ran MiXCR on the reads; one entry per CDR3 protein. This sample carries roughly 500,000 distinct CDR3 sequences, around 35% of them seen once, and the ten largest clones take 15% to 20%. The specimen was cultured PBMCs, collected from culture after CMV antigen stimulation. These receptors came from a human donor in good health (CMV status not recorded). Some clones in this sample may be carry-over from other donors' samples.

This clonotype was found a few times. V and J are TRBV12-3 or TRBV12-4 and TRBJ2-7, with 10 bases lining up with TRBD1. The V and J ends lost 5 bases and 3 bases, in that order; junction bases with no gene match: 13. This CDR3 comprises 17 residues. This CDR3 is CASSRIQGGQGYYEQYF. The CDR3 nucleotides read TGTGCCAGCAGTAGAATACAGGGGGGACAGGGGTACTACGAGCAGTACTTC.

This clonotype was recorded a few times. This chain connects TRBV7-9 to TRBJ1-4; no clear D. The V end was cut by 5 bases, the J end by 0 bases, with 10 bases between. Looked up from germline, CDR1 is SEHNR and CDR2 is FQNEAQ (reference sequence). The CDR3 loop spans 15 amino acids. The CDR3, as DNA: TGTGCCAGCAGCCCTGGGGTCGCAACTAATGAAAAACTGTTTTTT. It yields the protein CASSPGVATNEKLFF.